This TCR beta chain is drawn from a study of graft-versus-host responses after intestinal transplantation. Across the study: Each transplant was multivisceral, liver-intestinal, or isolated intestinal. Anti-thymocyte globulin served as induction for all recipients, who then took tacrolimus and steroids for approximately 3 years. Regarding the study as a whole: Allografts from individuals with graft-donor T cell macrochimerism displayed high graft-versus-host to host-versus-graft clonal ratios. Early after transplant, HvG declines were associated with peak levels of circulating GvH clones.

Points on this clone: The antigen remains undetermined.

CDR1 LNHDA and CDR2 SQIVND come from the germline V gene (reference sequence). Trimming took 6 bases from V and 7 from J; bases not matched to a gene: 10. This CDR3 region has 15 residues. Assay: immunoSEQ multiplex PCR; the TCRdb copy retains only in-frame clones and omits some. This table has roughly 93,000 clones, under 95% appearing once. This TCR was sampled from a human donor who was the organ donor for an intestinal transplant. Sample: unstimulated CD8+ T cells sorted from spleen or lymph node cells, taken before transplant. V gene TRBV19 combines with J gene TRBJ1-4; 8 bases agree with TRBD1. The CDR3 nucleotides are TGTGCCAGTAGCCTACCTTGGACAGGGCCTGAAAAACTGTTTTTT. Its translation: CASSLPWTGPEKLFF.